This T cell receptor (beta chain) was sequenced in a study of T cells after yellow fever vaccination. The ends were cut back, 8 bases at V and 4 bases at J, with 12 bases in the middle. CDR1 and CDR2 (germline): MNHEY, SVGEGT. CDR3 length: 13 amino acids. The sample holds a few counts of this clonotype. Its antigen is unidentified. Findings and limits, study-wide: A large majority of primary-vaccination clones showed up again after the booster (about 97% CD4, roughly 91% CD8).

In TCRdb, the 5' RACE reads were re-called with MiXCR into one record per CDR3 protein. The repertoire holds around 300,000 distinct CDR3 sequences, with approximately 4% as singletons. V is TRBV6-2 or TRBV6-3 and J is TRBJ1-5; no firm D call. Sequencing used PBMCs, obtained 15 days after the yellow fever booster vaccination. The receptor was derived from a man younger than 35 who received the YFV17D yellow fever vaccine. The CDR3 DNA sequence: TGTGCCAGCCGCAGGCAGACGAATCAGCCCCAGCATTTT. The encoded protein is CASRRQTNQPQHF.